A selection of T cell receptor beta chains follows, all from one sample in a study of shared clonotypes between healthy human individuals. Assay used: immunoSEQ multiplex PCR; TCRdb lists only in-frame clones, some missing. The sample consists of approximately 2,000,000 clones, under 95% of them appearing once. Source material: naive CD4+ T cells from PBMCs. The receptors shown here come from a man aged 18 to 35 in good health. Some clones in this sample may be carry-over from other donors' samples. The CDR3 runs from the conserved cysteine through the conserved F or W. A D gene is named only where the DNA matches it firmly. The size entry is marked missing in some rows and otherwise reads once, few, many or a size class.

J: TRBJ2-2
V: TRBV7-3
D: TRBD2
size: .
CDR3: CASSFGLAGTGELFF
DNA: TGTGCCAGCAGCTTTGGACTAGCGGGCACCGGGGAGCTGTTTTTT

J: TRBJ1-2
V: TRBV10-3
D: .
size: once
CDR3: CAINRGVEYGYTF
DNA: TGTGCCATCAATCGGGGTGTGGAGTATGGCTACACCTTC

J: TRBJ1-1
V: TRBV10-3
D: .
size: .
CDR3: CAIRPRASLIADRTEAFF
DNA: TGTGCCATCAGACCGCGGGCGTCCCTCATCGCCGATCGCACTGAAGCTTTCTTT

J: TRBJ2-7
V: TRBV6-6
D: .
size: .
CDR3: CASSYRGSYEQYF
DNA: TGTGCCAGCAGTTACAGGGGGTCCTACGAGCAGTACTTC

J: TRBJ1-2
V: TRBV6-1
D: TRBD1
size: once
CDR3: CASSEVGMGQGDGYTF
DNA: TGTGCCAGCAGTGAAGTAGGGATGGGACAGGGGGATGGCTACACCTTC

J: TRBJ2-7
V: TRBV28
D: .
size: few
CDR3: CASSLVQNYEQYF
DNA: TGTGCCAGCAGTTTAGTACAGAACTACGAGCAGTACTTC

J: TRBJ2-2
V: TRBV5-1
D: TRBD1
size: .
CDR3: CASSRGQGARTGELFF
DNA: TGCGCCAGCAGCAGGGGACAGGGGGCGCGCACCGGGGAGCTGTTTTTT

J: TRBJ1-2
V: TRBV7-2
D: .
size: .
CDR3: CASSLIGRMEF
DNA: TGTGCCAGCAGCTTAATAGGACGGATGGAGTTC

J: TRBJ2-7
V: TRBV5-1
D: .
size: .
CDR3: CASSLEVGVYEQYF
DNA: TGCGCCAGCAGCTTGGAGGTGGGAGTCTACGAGCAGTACTTC

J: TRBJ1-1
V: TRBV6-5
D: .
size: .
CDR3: CASSYSGGWGTEAFF
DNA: TGTGCCAGCAGTTACTCGGGGGGTTGGGGAACTGAAGCTTTCTTT

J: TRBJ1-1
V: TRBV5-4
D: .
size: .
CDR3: CASSLSGRNTEAFF
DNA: TGTGCCAGCAGCTTGTCAGGGCGGAACACTGAAGCTTTCTTT

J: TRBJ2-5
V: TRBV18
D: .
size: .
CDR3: CASSPRRLQVMETQYF
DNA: TGTGCCAGCTCACCACGGCGATTACAGGTGATGGAGACCCAGTACTTC

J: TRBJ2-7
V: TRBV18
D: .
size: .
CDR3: CASSPTPRTSSYEQYF
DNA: TGTGCCAGCTCACCCACACCCCGGACAAGCTCCTACGAGCAGTACTTC

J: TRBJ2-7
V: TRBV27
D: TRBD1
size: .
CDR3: CASRRYRDRVSGEQYF
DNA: TGTGCCAGCAGAAGATACCGGGACAGGGTGTCTGGCGAGCAGTACTTC

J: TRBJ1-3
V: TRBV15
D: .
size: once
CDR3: CATSSTLRLSGNTIYF
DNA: TGTGCCACCAGCAGCACCCTCAGGCTCTCTGGAAACACCATATATTTT

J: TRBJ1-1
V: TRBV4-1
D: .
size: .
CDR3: CASSQVEGWDTEAFF
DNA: TGCGCCAGCAGCCAAGTGGAGGGGTGGGACACTGAAGCTTTCTTT

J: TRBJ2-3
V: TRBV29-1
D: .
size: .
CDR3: CSVGSGIGQYF
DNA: TGCAGCGTTGGTTCCGGGATAGGGCAGTATTTT

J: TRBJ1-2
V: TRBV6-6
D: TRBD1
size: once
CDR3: CASSLTGAYGYTF
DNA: TGTGCCAGCAGCCTAACAGGGGCCTATGGCTACACCTTC

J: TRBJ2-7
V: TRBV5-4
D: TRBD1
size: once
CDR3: CASSFKGTVTYEQYF
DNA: TGTGCCAGCAGCTTCAAAGGGACAGTCACCTACGAGCAGTACTTC

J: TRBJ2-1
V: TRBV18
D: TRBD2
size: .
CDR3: CASSPRLAGDDNEQFF
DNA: TGTGCCAGCTCGCCTCGACTAGCGGGAGATGATAATGAGCAGTTCTTC

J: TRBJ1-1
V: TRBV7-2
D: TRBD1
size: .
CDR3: CASSPRTGPNTEAFF
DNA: TGTGCCAGCAGCCCTCGGACAGGCCCGAACACTGAAGCTTTCTTT

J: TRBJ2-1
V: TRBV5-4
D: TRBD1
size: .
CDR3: CASSIDDQGEPINEQFF
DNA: TGTGCCAGCAGCATCGATGATCAGGGGGAACCTATAAATGAGCAGTTCTTC

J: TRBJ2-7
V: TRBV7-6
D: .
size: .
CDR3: CASSSRASPSYEQYF
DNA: TGTGCCAGCAGTTCCAGGGCCTCCCCTTCCTACGAGCAGTACTTC

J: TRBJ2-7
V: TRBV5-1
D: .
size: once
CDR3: CASSLTGQDDEQYF
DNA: TGCGCCAGCAGCTTGACGGGACAAGACGACGAGCAGTACTTC

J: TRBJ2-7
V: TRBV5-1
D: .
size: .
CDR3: CASSETGSLTYEQYF
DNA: TGCGCCAGCAGCGAAACCGGGTCACTTACCTACGAGCAGTACTTC

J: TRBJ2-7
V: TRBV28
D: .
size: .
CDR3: CASIAGHIGRSGFYEQYF
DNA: TGTGCCAGCATCGCGGGGCATATTGGACGGTCTGGTTTCTACGAGCAGTACTTC

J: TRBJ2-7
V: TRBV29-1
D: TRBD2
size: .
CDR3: CSVGTSGAYEQYF
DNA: TGCAGCGTAGGGACTAGCGGGGCCTACGAGCAGTACTTC

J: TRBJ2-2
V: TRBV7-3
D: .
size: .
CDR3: CASSRGTSGGELFF
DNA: TGTGCCAGCAGCAGAGGGACTTCTGGTGGGGAGCTGTTTTTT

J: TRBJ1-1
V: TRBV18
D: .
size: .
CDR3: CASSLEEDTEAFF
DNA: TGTGCCAGCTCCCTGGAGGAGGACACTGAAGCTTTCTTT

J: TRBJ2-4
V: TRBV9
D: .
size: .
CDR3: CASSSWEAQGRNIQYF
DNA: TGTGCCAGCAGCTCGTGGGAGGCGCAGGGACGGAACATTCAGTACTTC

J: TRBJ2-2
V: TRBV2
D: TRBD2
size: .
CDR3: CASRRGLAGTGELFF
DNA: TGTGCCAGCAGGAGAGGACTAGCGGGCACCGGGGAGCTGTTTTTT

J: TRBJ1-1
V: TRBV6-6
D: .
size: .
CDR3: CASRQQRMNTEAFF
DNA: TGTGCCAGCAGGCAACAGCGAATGAACACTGAAGCTTTCTTT

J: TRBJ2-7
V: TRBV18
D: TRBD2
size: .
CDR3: CASSPLAAPYEQYF
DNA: TGTGCCAGCTCACCCCTAGCGGCCCCATACGAGCAGTACTTC

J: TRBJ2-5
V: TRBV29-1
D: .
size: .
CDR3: CSVGGSGETQYF
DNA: TGCAGCGTAGGAGGGAGTGGGGAGACCCAGTACTTC

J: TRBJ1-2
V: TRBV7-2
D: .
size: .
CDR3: CASQGRDYGYTF
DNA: TGTGCCAGCCAAGGGCGGGACTATGGCTACACCTTC

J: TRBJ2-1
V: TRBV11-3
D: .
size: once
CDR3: CASSLDPQINEQFF
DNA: TGTGCCAGCAGCTTAGATCCCCAGATTAATGAGCAGTTCTTC

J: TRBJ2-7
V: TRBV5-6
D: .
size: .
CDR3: CASSLGRPVLYEQYF
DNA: TGTGCCAGCAGCTTAGGTCGGCCAGTCCTATACGAGCAGTACTTC

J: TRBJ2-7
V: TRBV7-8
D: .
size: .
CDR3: CASSGAAQNEQYF
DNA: TGTGCCAGCAGCGGAGCGGCCCAGAACGAGCAGTACTTC

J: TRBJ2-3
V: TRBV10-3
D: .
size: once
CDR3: CAIKTGDTSTDTQYF
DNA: TGTGCCATCAAAACAGGTGACACTAGCACAGATACGCAGTATTTT

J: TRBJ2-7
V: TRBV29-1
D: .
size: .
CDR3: CSVDGPLGGSYEQYF
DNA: TGCAGCGTTGATGGGCCCCTTGGAGGGTCCTACGAGCAGTACTTC

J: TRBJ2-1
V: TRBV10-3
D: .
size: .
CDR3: CAISEGDPRTHEQFF
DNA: TGTGCCATCAGTGAAGGGGACCCTCGGACGCATGAGCAGTTCTTC

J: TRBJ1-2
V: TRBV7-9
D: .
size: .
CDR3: CASSLQRRTEYYGYTF
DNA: TGTGCCAGCAGCCTCCAGCGACGGACGGAGTACTATGGCTACACCTTC

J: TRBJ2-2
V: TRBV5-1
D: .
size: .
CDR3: CASSADSGAGELFF
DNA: TGCGCCAGCAGCGCCGATTCTGGGGCCGGGGAGCTGTTTTTT

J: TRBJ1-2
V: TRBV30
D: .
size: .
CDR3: CAWSGAGKGYTF
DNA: TGTGCCTGGAGTGGGGCAGGGAAAGGCTACACCTTC

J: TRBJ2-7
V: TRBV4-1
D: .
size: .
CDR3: CASSLRPPSYEQYF
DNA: TGCGCCAGCAGCCTAAGACCCCCCTCCTACGAGCAGTACTTC

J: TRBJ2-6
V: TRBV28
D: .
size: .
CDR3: CASSLWRGSGANVLTF
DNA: TGTGCCAGCAGTTTGTGGCGGGGCTCTGGGGCCAACGTCCTGACTTTC

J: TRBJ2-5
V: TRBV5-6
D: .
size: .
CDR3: CASSLFLRAGPRGWETQYF
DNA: TGTGCCAGCAGCTTATTCCTCCGCGCGGGACCCCGAGGGTGGGAGACCCAGTACTTC

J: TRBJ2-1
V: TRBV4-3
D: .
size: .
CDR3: CSHLRPPANEQFF
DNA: TGCAGTCATCTTCGGCCCCCAGCCAATGAGCAGTTCTTC

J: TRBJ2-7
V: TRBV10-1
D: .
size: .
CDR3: CASSEMPTGREQYF
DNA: TGCGCCAGCAGTGAGATGCCAACCGGTCGCGAGCAGTACTTC

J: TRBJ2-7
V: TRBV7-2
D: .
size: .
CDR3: CASSLVVGGAYEQYF
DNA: TGTGCCAGCAGCTTAGTTGTAGGGGGGGCCTACGAGCAGTACTTC

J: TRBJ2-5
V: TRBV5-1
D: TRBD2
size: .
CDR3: CASNWRAGQETQYF
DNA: TGCGCCAGCAACTGGAGAGCGGGGCAAGAGACCCAGTACTTC

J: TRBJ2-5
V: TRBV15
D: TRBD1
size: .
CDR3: CATSLTTTGKETQYF
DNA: TGTGCCACCAGCTTGACCACGACAGGGAAGGAGACCCAGTACTTC

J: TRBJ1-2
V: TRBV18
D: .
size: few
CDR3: CASSPISDSNYGYTF
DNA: TGTGCCAGCTCACCCATCTCGGACAGTAACTATGGCTACACCTTC

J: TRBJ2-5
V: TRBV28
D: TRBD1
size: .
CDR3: CASSSRTGVSKETQYF
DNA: TGTGCCAGCAGTTCCCGGACAGGGGTTTCCAAAGAGACCCAGTACTTC

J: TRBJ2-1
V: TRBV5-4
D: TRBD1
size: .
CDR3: CASSLDPPGQGADEQFF
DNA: TGTGCCAGCAGCTTGGACCCTCCGGGACAGGGGGCGGATGAGCAGTTCTTC